A selection of T cell receptor beta chains follows, all from one sample in a study of T cell responses to AZD1222 COVID-19 vaccine. The protocol was immunoSEQ multiplex PCR, while the TCRdb copy is restricted to in-frame clones and leaves out a portion. Of approximately 210,000 clones in the sample, more than 85% were seen once. Sequenced material: peripheral blood, taken 28 days after the second AZD1222 dose. These receptors all come from an adult who received the AZD1222 COVID-19 vaccine. Both conserved end residues are part of each CDR3. The D gene is left open where the match is weak. Only some rows state a clone size, as once, few, many or a class for expanded clones.

cdr3_aa cdr3_nt clone_size j_call v_call d_call
CASGDTSNQPQHF TGTGCCAGCGGGGACACTAGCAATCAGCCCCAGCATTTT NA TRBJ1-5 TRBV6-5 NA
CAWSVTVESRHEKLFF TGTGCCTGGAGTGTAACAGTAGAGAGTCGCCATGAAAAACTGTTTTTT NA TRBJ1-4 TRBV30 NA
CARSSGLVGTYNEQFF TGTGCCAGAAGCTCGGGACTAGTAGGTACCTACAATGAGCAGTTCTTC NA TRBJ2-1 TRBV11-2 TRBD2
CASSLDSNQPQHF TGCGCCAGCAGCTTAGATAGCAATCAGCCCCAGCATTTT NA TRBJ1-5 TRBV5-1 NA
CASSLAGGAEAFF TGTGCCAGCAGCCTAGCCGGGGGGGCTGAAGCTTTCTTT NA TRBJ1-1 TRBV7-2 NA
CASEGGGTEAFF TGTGCCAGTGAGGGGGGTGGGACTGAAGCTTTCTTT NA TRBJ1-1 TRBV19 NA
CASSQAQGNSPLHF TGTGCCAGCAGCCAAGCCCAGGGAAATTCACCCCTCCACTTT NA TRBJ1-6 TRBV3-1/TRBV3-2 NA
CASKSGGTSYNEQFF TGTGCCAGCAAGTCGGGGGGAACCTCCTACAATGAGCAGTTCTTC NA TRBJ2-1 TRBV27 TRBD2
CASSDRAYEQYF TGTGCCAGTTCGGACAGGGCCTACGAGCAGTACTTC NA TRBJ2-7 TRBV27 TRBD1
CASNPYRGNTGELFF TGTGCCAGCAACCCTTACAGGGGAAACACCGGGGAGCTGTTTTTT NA TRBJ2-2 TRBV6-5 TRBD1
CASSPGFGTGELFF TGTGCCAGCAGCCCCGGGTTCGGGACCGGGGAGCTGTTTTTT NA TRBJ2-2 TRBV28 NA
CASSYFGGRGTEAFF TGTGCCAGCAGTTACTTCGGCGGGCGGGGCACTGAAGCTTTCTTT NA TRBJ1-1 TRBV6-5 NA
CASSLYHTDSNQPQHF TGTGCCAGCAGTTTATACCACACAGATAGCAATCAGCCCCAGCATTTT NA TRBJ1-5 TRBV28 NA
CASSPPVWDRTPYEQYF TGTGCCAGCAGTCCTCCGGTATGGGACAGAACCCCCTACGAGCAGTACTTC NA TRBJ2-7 TRBV2 TRBD1
CASSSYGTGGLWGGYTF TGTGCCAGCAGCTCCTACGGGACAGGGGGACTTTGGGGTGGCTACACCTTC NA TRBJ1-2 TRBV7-2 TRBD1
CASYVGNSPLHF TGTGCCAGCTACGTAGGGAATTCACCCCTCCACTTT NA TRBJ1-6 TRBV21-1 NA
CASINNEQFF TGTGCCAGCATAAACAATGAGCAGTTCTTC NA TRBJ2-1 TRBV2 NA
CASSVRDRAVPEQFF TGTGCCAGCAGCGTCCGGGACAGGGCTGTGCCAGAGCAGTTCTTC NA TRBJ2-1 TRBV9 TRBD1
CASQRQGDGYTF TGTGCCAGCCAACGACAGGGAGATGGCTACACCTTC once TRBJ1-2 TRBV6-5 TRBD1
CASSGGQGWNQPQHF TGTGCCAGCAGCGGAGGACAGGGTTGGAATCAGCCCCAGCATTTT NA TRBJ1-5 TRBV7-9 TRBD1
CASSEEGGGTGGQFF TGTGCCAGCAGTGAAGAAGGCGGGGGCACAGGAGGGCAGTTCTTC NA TRBJ2-1 TRBV6-1 NA
CAWTVTVPLSPLHF TGTGCCTGGACCGTGACAGTCCCTCTATCACCCCTCCACTTT NA TRBJ1-6 TRBV30 NA
CASSQGVLFGQRETDTQYF TGCGCCAGCAGCCAAGGTGTATTGTTCGGGCAGCGGGAGACAGATACGCAGTATTTT NA TRBJ2-3 TRBV4-1 TRBD2
CASSLAGGNYGYTF TGTGCCAGCAGCTTGGCAGGAGGAAACTATGGCTACACCTTC NA TRBJ1-2 TRBV11-3 NA
CASSLAEGQGAIYTEAFF TGTGCTAGCAGCTTAGCAGAGGGACAGGGGGCGATTTACACTGAAGCTTTCTTT NA TRBJ1-1 TRBV7-7 TRBD1
CASRPGTWDTQYF TGTGCCAGCAGACCCGGGACCTGGGATACGCAGTATTTT NA TRBJ2-3 TRBV9 NA
CAISGGQSNSPLHF TGTGCCATCAGTGGGGGGCAGTCCAATTCACCCCTCCACTTT NA TRBJ1-6 TRBV10-3 NA
CASSLGTSGSTQYF TGCGCCAGCAGCTTGGGGACTAGCGGGTCTACGCAGTATTTT once TRBJ2-3 TRBV5-1 TRBD2
CASSLGTIYF TGTGCCAGCAGTTTGGGCACCATATATTTT NA TRBJ1-3 TRBV28 NA
CASSEAGRGSTRPPGNTIYF TGTGCCAGCAGTGAAGCGGGACGGGGGTCGACCCGGCCACCTGGAAACACCATATATTTT NA TRBJ1-3 TRBV6-1 NA
CASTTLTEAFF TGTGCCAGCACTACCTTAACTGAAGCTTTCTTT NA TRBJ1-1 TRBV28 NA
CASSQVLVYDEQFF TGTGCCAGCAGCCAAGTCCTAGTTTATGATGAGCAGTTCTTC NA TRBJ2-1 TRBV3-1/TRBV3-2 NA
CASSLATTGDIHF TGTGCCAGCAGCTTAGCGACGACCGGGGACATCCACTTT NA TRBJ1-6 TRBV7-8 NA
CASSDPMGDEQFF TGCGCCAGCAGTGACCCTATGGGAGACGAGCAGTTCTTC NA TRBJ2-1 TRBV10-1 NA
CATSRGDGDSETQYF TGTGCCACCAGCAGGGGCGATGGGGATTCGGAGACCCAGTACTTC NA TRBJ2-5 TRBV15 NA
CASSHGQGSPNEQFF TGTGCCAGCAGTCACGGACAGGGGTCTCCCAATGAGCAGTTCTTC NA TRBJ2-1 TRBV6-2/TRBV6-3 TRBD1
CASSYIQGLGEQYF TGTGCCAGCAGTTACATACAGGGTTTGGGTGAGCAGTACTTC NA TRBJ2-7 TRBV28 NA
CASRGQPTDTQYF TGTGCCAGCAGGGGACAACCCACAGATACGCAGTATTTT NA TRBJ2-3 TRBV6-4 NA
CAIRESGAGNTIYF TGTGCCATCAGGGAGAGCGGGGCTGGAAACACCATATATTTT NA TRBJ1-3 TRBV10-3 NA
CASSSLSAGWTASPLHF TGTGCCAGCAGCTCCCTTTCGGCAGGGTGGACGGCTTCACCCCTCCACTTT NA TRBJ1-6 TRBV7-9 NA
CASRLLRRPGELFF TGTGCCAGCAGATTACTACGGAGACCCGGGGAGCTGTTTTTT NA TRBJ2-2 TRBV6-5 NA
CASSLGRFGRAYEQYF TGTGCCAGCAGCTTAGGGCGCTTCGGGAGGGCCTACGAGCAGTACTTC NA TRBJ2-7 TRBV7-2 TRBD2
CASSLTRTAEAFF TGTGCCAGCAGTTTGACAAGGACCGCTGAAGCTTTCTTT NA TRBJ1-1 TRBV27 NA
CASSLRGGSGTDTQYF TGTGCCAGCAGCTTAAGGGGGGGGTCTGGCACAGATACGCAGTATTTT NA TRBJ2-3 TRBV7-9 NA